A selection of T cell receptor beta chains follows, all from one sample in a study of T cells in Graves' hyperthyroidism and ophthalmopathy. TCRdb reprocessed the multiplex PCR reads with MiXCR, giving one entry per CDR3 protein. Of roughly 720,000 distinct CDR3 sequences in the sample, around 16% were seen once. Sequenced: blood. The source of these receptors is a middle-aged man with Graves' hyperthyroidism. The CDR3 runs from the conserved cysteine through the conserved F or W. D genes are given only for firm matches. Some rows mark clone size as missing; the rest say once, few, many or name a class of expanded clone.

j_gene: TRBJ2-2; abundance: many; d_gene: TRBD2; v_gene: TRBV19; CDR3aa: CASSTGGVTGELFF; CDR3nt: TGTGCCAGTAGTACGGGAGGGGTTACCGGGGAGCTGTTTTTT
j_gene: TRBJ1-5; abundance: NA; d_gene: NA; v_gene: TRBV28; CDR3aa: CASSLGVEGRNQPQHF; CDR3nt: TGTGCCAGCAGTTTAGGGGTTGAGGGACGCAATCAGCCCCAGCATTTT
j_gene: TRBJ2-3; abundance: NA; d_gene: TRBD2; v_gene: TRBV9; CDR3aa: CASSVVAGSTDTQYF; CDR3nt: TGTGCCAGCAGCGTAGTAGCGGGTTCCACAGATACGCAGTATTTT
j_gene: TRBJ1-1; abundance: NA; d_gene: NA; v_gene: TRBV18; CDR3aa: CASSPRQDDTEAFF; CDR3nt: TGTGCCAGCTCACCTCGACAGGATGACACTGAAGCTTTCTTT
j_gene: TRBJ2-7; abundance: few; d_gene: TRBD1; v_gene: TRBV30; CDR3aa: CAWSGGQSYYEQYF; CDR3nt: TGTGCCTGGAGTGGGGGACAGAGTTACTACGAGCAGTACTTC
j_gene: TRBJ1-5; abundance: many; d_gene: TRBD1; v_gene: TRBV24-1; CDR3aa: CATSEPGQGTFQPQHF; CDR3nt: TGTGCCACCAGTGAGCCGGGACAGGGGACGTTTCAGCCCCAGCATTTT
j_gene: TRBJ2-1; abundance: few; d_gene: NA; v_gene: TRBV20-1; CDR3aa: CSATLGGYEQFF; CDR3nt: TGCAGTGCTACGTTGGGAGGATATGAGCAGTTCTTC
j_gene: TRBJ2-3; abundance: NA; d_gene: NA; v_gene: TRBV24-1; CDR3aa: CATQEGGTDTQYF; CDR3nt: TGTGCCACTCAGGAAGGGGGCACAGATACGCAGTATTTT
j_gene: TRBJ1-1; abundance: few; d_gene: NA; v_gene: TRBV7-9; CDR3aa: CASSLEGVAFF; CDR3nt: TGTGCCAGCAGCTTAGAAGGGGTGGCTTTCTTT
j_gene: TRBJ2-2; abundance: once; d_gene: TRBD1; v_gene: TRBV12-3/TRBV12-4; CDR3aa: CASRTGTGDYGELFF; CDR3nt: TGTGCCAGCAGAACTGGGACAGGGGATTACGGGGAGCTGTTTTTT
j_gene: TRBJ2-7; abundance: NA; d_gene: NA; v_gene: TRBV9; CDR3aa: CASSSQTGSSYEQYF; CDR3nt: TGTGCCAGCAGCTCACAGACAGGATCGTCGTACGAGCAGTACTTC
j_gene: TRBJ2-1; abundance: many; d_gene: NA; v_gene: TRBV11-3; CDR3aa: CASSLNRDSLGDEQFF; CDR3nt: TGTGCCAGCAGCTTGAACCGGGACTCCCTGGGCGATGAGCAGTTCTTC
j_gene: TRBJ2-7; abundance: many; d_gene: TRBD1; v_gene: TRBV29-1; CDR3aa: CSVELGTGYEQYF; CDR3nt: TGCAGCGTTGAATTAGGGACAGGCTACGAGCAGTACTTC
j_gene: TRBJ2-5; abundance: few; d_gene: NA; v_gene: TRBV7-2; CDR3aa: CASNNYVGSGRIQETQYF; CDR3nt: TGTGCCAGCAACAATTACGTGGGGTCTGGCCGGATCCAAGAGACCCAGTACTTC
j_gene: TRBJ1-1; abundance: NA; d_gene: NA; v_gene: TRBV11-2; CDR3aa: CASSLSGLQNTEAFF; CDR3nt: TGTGCCAGCAGCCTATCGGGACTCCAGAACACTGAAGCTTTCTTT
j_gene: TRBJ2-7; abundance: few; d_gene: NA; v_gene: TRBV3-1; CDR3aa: CASRGSVGTPSYEQYF; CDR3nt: TGTGCCAGCAGGGGATCGGTCGGGACTCCCTCCTACGAGCAGTACTTC
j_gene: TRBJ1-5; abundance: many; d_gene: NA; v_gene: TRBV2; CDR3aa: CASSEGQSGQPQHF; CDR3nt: TGTGCCAGCAGTGAAGGGCAGTCTGGCCAGCCCCAGCATTTT
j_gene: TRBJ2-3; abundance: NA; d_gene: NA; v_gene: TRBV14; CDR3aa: CASSPLIDTQYF; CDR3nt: TGTGCCAGCAGCCCTCTTATAGATACGCAGTATTTT
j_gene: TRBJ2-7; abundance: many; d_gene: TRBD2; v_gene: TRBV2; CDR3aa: CASSLWTSGISGEQYF; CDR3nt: TGTGCCAGCAGTCTGTGGACTAGCGGGATCTCAGGGGAGCAGTACTTC
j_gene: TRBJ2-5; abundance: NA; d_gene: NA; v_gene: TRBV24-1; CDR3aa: CATSDDKRTGNKETQYF; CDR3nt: TGTGCCACCAGTGATGATAAAAGGACGGGAAATAAGGAGACCCAGTACTTC
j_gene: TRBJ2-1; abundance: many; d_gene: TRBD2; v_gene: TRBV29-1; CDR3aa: CSVVSAGGLGEQFF; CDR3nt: TGCAGCGTTGTGTCGGCGGGAGGGCTTGGTGAGCAGTTCTTC
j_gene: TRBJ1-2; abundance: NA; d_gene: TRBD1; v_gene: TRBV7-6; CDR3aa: CASRTGQEDTF; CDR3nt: TGTGCCAGCAGAACTGGACAGGAAGACACCTTC
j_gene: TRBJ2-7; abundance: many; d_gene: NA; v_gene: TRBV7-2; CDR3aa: CASSLVGYEQYF; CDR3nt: TGTGCCAGCAGCTTAGTAGGCTACGAGCAGTACTTC
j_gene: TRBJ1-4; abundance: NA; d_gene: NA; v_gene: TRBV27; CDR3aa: CASRGTAYNEKLFF; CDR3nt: TGTGCCAGCAGAGGAACGGCTTATAATGAAAAACTGTTTTTT
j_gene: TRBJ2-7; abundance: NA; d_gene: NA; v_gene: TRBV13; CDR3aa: CASGLAREEQYF; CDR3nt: TGTGCCAGCGGCCTAGCGAGAGAAGAGCAGTACTTC
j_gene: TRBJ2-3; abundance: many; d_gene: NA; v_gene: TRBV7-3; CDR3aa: CASSLTGAGVGTDTQYF; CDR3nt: TGTGCCAGCAGCTTAACGGGAGCCGGGGTCGGTACAGATACGCAGTATTTT
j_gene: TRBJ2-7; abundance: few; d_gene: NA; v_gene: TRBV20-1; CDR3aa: CSASGAFSEQYF; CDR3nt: TGCAGTGCTAGTGGGGCTTTTTCCGAGCAGTACTTC
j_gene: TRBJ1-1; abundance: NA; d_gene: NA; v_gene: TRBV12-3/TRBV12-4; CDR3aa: CASTIHSEGRAFF; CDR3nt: TGTGCCAGCACAATTCATTCGGAGGGGCGAGCTTTCTTT
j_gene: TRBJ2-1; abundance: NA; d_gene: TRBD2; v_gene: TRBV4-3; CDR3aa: CASSQDFGGEQFF; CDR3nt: TGCGCCAGCAGCCAAGATTTCGGGGGGGAGCAGTTCTTC
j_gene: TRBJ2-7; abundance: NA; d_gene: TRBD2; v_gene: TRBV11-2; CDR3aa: CASSWTSHTYEQYF; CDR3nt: TGTGCCAGCAGCTGGACTAGCCATACCTACGAGCAGTACTTC
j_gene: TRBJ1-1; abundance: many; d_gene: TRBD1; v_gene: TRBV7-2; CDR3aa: CASRRLDRADTEAFF; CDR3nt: TGTGCCAGCAGACGACTCGACAGGGCGGACACTGAAGCTTTCTTT
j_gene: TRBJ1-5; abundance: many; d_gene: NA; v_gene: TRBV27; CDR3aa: CASSLQGSNQPQHF; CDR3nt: TGTGCCAGCAGTCTACAGGGTAGCAATCAGCCCCAGCATTTT
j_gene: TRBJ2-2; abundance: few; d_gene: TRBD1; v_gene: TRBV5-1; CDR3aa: CASRDGRQGVSGELFF; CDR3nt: TGCGCCAGCAGAGACGGAAGACAGGGGGTATCCGGGGAGCTGTTTTTT
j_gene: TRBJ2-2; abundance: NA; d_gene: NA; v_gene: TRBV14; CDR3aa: CASSQDKERWYTGELFF; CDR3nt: TGTGCCAGCAGCCAAGATAAGGAAAGGTGGTACACCGGGGAGCTGTTTTTT
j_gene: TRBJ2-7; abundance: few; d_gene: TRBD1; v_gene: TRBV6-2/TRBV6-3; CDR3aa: CASRGTGFTYEQYF; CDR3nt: TGTGCCAGCAGAGGGACAGGGTTTACCTACGAGCAGTACTTC
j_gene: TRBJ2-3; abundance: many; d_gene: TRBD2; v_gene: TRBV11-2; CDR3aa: CASSLSNSGRTDTQYF; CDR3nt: TGTGCCAGCAGCTTATCGAATAGCGGGAGAACAGATACGCAGTATTTT
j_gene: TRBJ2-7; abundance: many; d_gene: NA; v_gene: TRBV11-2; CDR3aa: CASSPLGVYEQYF; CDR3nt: TGTGCCAGCAGCCCTCTAGGGGTTTACGAGCAGTACTTC
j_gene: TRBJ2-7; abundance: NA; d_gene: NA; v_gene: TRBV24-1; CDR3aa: CATSAGKAGEQYF; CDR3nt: TGTGCCACCAGTGCCGGGAAAGCCGGCGAGCAGTACTTC
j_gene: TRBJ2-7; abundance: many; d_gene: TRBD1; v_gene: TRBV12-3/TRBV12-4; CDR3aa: CASRPGQKTYEQYF; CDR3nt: TGTGCCAGCAGGCCGGGACAGAAGACCTACGAGCAGTACTTC
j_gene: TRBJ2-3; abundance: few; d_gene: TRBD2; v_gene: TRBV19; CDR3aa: CASSTQDYSGSQDTQYF; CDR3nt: TGTGCCAGTAGTACGCAGGACTACAGCGGGAGTCAGGATACGCAGTATTTT
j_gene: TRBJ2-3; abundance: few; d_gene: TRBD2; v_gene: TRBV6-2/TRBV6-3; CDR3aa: CASSYPLFLAGGPGDTQYF; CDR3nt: TGTGCCAGCAGTTACCCCCTATTTCTGGCGGGAGGGCCAGGTGATACGCAGTATTTT
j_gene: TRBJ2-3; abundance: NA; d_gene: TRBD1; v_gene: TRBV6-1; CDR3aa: CASRSIGTGGADTQYF; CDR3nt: TGTGCCAGCAGGTCCATCGGGACAGGGGGCGCAGATACGCAGTATTTT
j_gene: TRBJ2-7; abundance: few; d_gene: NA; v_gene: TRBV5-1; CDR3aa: CASSLVEGQIDEQYF; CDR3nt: TGCGCCAGCAGCTTGGTGGAAGGGCAGATCGACGAGCAGTACTTC
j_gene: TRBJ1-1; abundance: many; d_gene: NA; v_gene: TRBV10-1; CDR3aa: CASSESYRAGAFF; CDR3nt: TGCGCCAGCAGTGAGTCGTACCGGGCGGGAGCTTTCTTT
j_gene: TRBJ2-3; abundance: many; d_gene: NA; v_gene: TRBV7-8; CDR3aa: CASSLEYSADTQYF; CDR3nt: TGTGCCAGCAGCTTAGAGTACTCCGCAGATACGCAGTATTTT
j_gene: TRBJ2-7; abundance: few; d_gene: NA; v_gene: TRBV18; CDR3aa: CASSPPNSLSYEQYF; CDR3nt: TGTGCCAGCTCACCACCTAACAGTCTATCCTACGAGCAGTACTTC
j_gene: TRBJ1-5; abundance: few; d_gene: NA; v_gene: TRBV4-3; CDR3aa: CASSQNRFGQPQHF; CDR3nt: TGCGCCAGCAGCCAAAACAGGTTCGGTCAGCCCCAGCATTTT
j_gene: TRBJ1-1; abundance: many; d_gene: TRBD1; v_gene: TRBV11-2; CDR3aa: CASSLGQGALTEAFF; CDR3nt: TGTGCCAGCAGCCTGGGACAGGGGGCGCTTACTGAAGCTTTCTTT
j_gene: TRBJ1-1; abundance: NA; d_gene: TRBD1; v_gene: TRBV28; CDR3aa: CASSLYRVGTVNTEAFF; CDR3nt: TGTGCCAGCAGTTTATATCGCGTTGGGACAGTGAACACTGAAGCTTTCTTT
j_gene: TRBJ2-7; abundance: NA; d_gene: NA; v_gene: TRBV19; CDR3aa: CASSTTGGPLREQYF; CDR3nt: TGTGCCAGTAGTACCACTGGGGGACCCCTCCGCGAGCAGTACTTC
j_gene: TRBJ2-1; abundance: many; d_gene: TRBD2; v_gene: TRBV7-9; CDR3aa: CASSLLLAGDNEQFF; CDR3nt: TGTGCCAGCAGCTTATTACTAGCGGGAGACAATGAGCAGTTCTTC
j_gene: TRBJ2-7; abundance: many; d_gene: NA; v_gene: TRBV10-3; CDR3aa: CAISDTRDGGYEQYF; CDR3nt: TGTGCCATCAGTGATACCCGGGACGGCGGATACGAGCAGTACTTC
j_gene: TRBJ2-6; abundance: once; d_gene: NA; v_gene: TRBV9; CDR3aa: CASSRIQRSSGANVLTF; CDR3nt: TGTGCCAGCAGCCGTATACAGCGTAGCTCTGGGGCCAACGTCCTGACTTTC
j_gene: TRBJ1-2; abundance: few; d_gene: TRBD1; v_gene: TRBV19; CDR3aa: CASKDRADYGYTF; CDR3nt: TGTGCCAGTAAGGACAGGGCGGACTATGGCTACACCTTC
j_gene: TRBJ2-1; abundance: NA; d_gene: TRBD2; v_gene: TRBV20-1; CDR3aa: CSATRRLAAHNEQFF; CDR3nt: TGCAGTGCTACCCGGAGACTAGCGGCCCACAATGAGCAGTTCTTC
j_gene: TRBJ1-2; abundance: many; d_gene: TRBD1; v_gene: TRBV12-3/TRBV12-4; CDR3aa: CASRITGGGYTF; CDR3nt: TGTGCCAGCAGGATCACAGGGGGCGGCTACACCTTC
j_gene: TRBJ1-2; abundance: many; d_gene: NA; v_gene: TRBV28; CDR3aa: CASSFTVPHGYTF; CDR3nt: TGTGCCAGCAGTTTCACGGTCCCGCATGGCTACACCTTC
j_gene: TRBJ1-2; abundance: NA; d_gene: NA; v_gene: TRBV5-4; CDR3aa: CASSLGQQAYGYTF; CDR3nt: TGTGCCAGCAGCTTGGGACAGCAGGCCTATGGCTACACCTTC
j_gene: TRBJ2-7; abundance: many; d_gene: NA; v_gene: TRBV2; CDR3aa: CASSDNYEQYF; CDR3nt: TGTGCCAGCAGTGATAACTACGAGCAGTACTTC
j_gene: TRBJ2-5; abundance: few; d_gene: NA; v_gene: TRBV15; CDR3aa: CATSGDHRRGFETQYF; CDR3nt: TGTGCCACCAGCGGAGATCACCGGAGAGGGTTTGAGACCCAGTACTTC